This TCR beta chain appears in the sequencing data of a study of T-cell reconstitution after alpha-beta-depleted transplantation in children. General study points: Surviving recipient T cells and thymic progenitors accounted for the high day-60 TCRbeta diversity observed in some patients. Reportedly, alpha-beta T cells present about two months post-transplant originated from several hundred expanded clones of graft origin.

The table lists this clonotype with a few counts. Antigen specificity is unknown. The CDR3 extends over 14 amino acids. The trim removed 7 bases at V and 3 bases at J, leaving 6 bases unmatched. Germline-derived CDR1 and CDR2 are SEHNR and FQNEAQ (reference sequence). The TCRbeta library was prepared with unique molecular identifiers. TCRdb analysed the PCR reads with MiXCR anew, one entry per CDR3 protein. The repertoire has approximately 800,000 distinct CDR3 sequences, roughly 15% of them found once; the top ten carry roughly 5%. The sequenced sample was PBMCs, mostly from graft donor cells, obtained 360 days after TCRalphabeta/CD19-depleted stem cell transplant. The sequence derives from a male patient under 18 who had a stem cell transplant for acute lymphoblastic leukemia, so the T cells may come from the graft donor. This chain joins TRBV7-9 and TRBJ2-5; 9 bases agree with TRBD2. CDR3 sequence reads: CASTRLAEKETQYF. Written as DNA, the CDR3 is TGTGCCAGCACGAGACTAGCGGAGAAAGAGACCCAGTACTTC.